These T cell receptor beta chains were read from a single sample in a study of T cell responses to AZD1222 COVID-19 vaccine. Libraries were prepared by immunoSEQ multiplex PCR; TCRdb keeps only in-frame clonotypes and omits some of them. In the table there are more than 95,000 clones, about nine tenths of which are singletons. Here the sequenced sample was peripheral blood, taken on day 0 of AZD1222 vaccination. Source of these receptors: an adult in good health. CDR3s include the opening cysteine and the closing phenylalanine or tryptophan. A D gene is named only where the DNA matches it firmly. Size values are once, few and many counts, or a class for expanded clones, and some rows have none.

j_gene: TRBJ2-5; d_gene: TRBD1; v_gene: TRBV14; abundance: .; CDR3aa: CASSPLGGRGRAQETQYF; CDR3nt: TGTGCCAGCAGCCCCCTTGGAGGCAGGGGGCGAGCACAAGAGACCCAGTACTTC
j_gene: TRBJ2-1; d_gene: TRBD2; v_gene: TRBV10-3; abundance: .; CDR3aa: CAISESGLAGDEQFF; CDR3nt: TGTGCCATCAGTGAGTCCGGACTAGCGGGAGATGAGCAGTTCTTC
j_gene: TRBJ2-7; d_gene: .; v_gene: TRBV27; abundance: once; CDR3aa: CASRQQGVGLYEQYF; CDR3nt: TGTGCCAGCAGGCAACAGGGCGTGGGTCTTTACGAGCAGTACTTC
j_gene: TRBJ2-1; d_gene: TRBD2; v_gene: TRBV5-1; abundance: .; CDR3aa: CASSLGLAGGPAYNEQFF; CDR3nt: TGCGCCAGCAGCTTGGGACTAGCGGGAGGACCCGCCTACAATGAGCAGTTCTTC
j_gene: TRBJ1-1; d_gene: TRBD1; v_gene: TRBV6-5; abundance: .; CDR3aa: CASSLDRGNTEAFF; CDR3nt: TGTGCCAGCAGCCTCGACAGGGGGAACACTGAAGCTTTCTTT
j_gene: TRBJ2-2; d_gene: .; v_gene: TRBV10-3; abundance: .; CDR3aa: CAISEVGGTGELFF; CDR3nt: TGTGCCATCAGTGAGGTGGGGGGAACCGGGGAGCTGTTTTTT
j_gene: TRBJ1-2; d_gene: .; v_gene: TRBV2; abundance: .; CDR3aa: CASSEAEGSGYTF; CDR3nt: TGTGCCAGCAGTGAAGCAGAGGGTAGCGGCTACACCTTC
j_gene: TRBJ1-4; d_gene: .; v_gene: TRBV7-2; abundance: .; CDR3aa: CASSLGGAGEKLFF; CDR3nt: TGTGCCAGCAGCTTAGGGGGGGCTGGTGAAAAACTGTTTTTT
j_gene: TRBJ2-1; d_gene: TRBD2; v_gene: TRBV7-8; abundance: .; CDR3aa: CASSFGLAGVNEQFF; CDR3nt: TGTGCCAGCAGCTTCGGGCTAGCGGGAGTGAATGAGCAGTTCTTC
j_gene: TRBJ2-1; d_gene: TRBD2; v_gene: TRBV4-2; abundance: .; CDR3aa: CASSLLGLAGEGEQFF; CDR3nt: TGTGCCAGCAGCCTCCTGGGACTAGCGGGAGAGGGCGAGCAGTTCTTC
j_gene: TRBJ2-7; d_gene: TRBD1; v_gene: TRBV6-1; abundance: .; CDR3aa: CASSAIRGLWGTGDHEQYF; CDR3nt: TGTGCCAGCAGTGCTATCCGGGGCCTTTGGGGGACAGGGGACCACGAGCAGTACTTC
j_gene: TRBJ2-3; d_gene: .; v_gene: TRBV6-5; abundance: .; CDR3aa: CASQPYTDTQYF; CDR3nt: TGTGCCAGTCAGCCCTACACAGATACGCAGTATTTT
j_gene: TRBJ1-4; d_gene: .; v_gene: TRBV18; abundance: many; CDR3aa: CASSPLQVQKNEKLFF; CDR3nt: TGTGCCAGCTCACCCCTACAGGTCCAGAAGAATGAAAAACTGTTTTTT
j_gene: TRBJ2-5; d_gene: .; v_gene: TRBV18; abundance: .; CDR3aa: CASSPLLLETQYF; CDR3nt: TGTGCCAGCTCACCACTTTTATTGGAGACCCAGTACTTC
j_gene: TRBJ2-6; d_gene: .; v_gene: TRBV3-1/TRBV3-2; abundance: .; CDR3aa: CASSQEAGLISGANVLTF; CDR3nt: TGTGCCAGCAGCCAAGAGGCGGGTCTGATCTCTGGGGCCAACGTCCTGACTTTC
j_gene: TRBJ1-1; d_gene: .; v_gene: TRBV5-4; abundance: .; CDR3aa: CASSPRGQVNTEAFF; CDR3nt: TGTGCCAGCAGCCCCCGAGGTCAGGTAAACACTGAAGCTTTCTTT
j_gene: TRBJ1-5; d_gene: TRBD1; v_gene: TRBV5-6; abundance: .; CDR3aa: CASSLGTGGGNQPQHF; CDR3nt: TGTGCCAGCAGCTTGGGGACAGGGGGCGGCAATCAGCCCCAGCATTTT
j_gene: TRBJ2-3; d_gene: .; v_gene: TRBV5-6; abundance: .; CDR3aa: CASSLAGNTQYF; CDR3nt: TGTGCCAGCAGCTTGGCAGGTAATACGCAGTATTTT
j_gene: TRBJ1-5; d_gene: .; v_gene: TRBV19; abundance: .; CDR3aa: CASSGHSNQPQHF; CDR3nt: TGTGCCAGTAGTGGACACAGCAATCAGCCCCAGCATTTT
j_gene: TRBJ2-7; d_gene: .; v_gene: TRBV2; abundance: .; CDR3aa: CASSEALQGFEQYF; CDR3nt: TGTGCCAGCAGTGAAGCGCTTCAAGGGTTCGAGCAGTACTTC
j_gene: TRBJ2-7; d_gene: TRBD1; v_gene: TRBV6-2/TRBV6-3; abundance: .; CDR3aa: CASSLIRDRTYEQYF; CDR3nt: TGTGCCAGCAGCTTAATCCGGGACAGAACCTACGAGCAGTACTTC
j_gene: TRBJ1-2; d_gene: .; v_gene: TRBV7-9; abundance: few; CDR3aa: CASSLFEYRGPYGYTF; CDR3nt: TGTGCCAGCAGCTTATTTGAGTATCGGGGCCCCTATGGCTACACCTTC
j_gene: TRBJ1-5; d_gene: .; v_gene: TRBV5-6; abundance: .; CDR3aa: CASSPGSNQPQHF; CDR3nt: TGTGCCAGCAGCCCGGGGAGCAATCAGCCCCAGCATTTT
j_gene: TRBJ2-5; d_gene: .; v_gene: TRBV7-2; abundance: .; CDR3aa: CASSLGGLQETQYF; CDR3nt: TGTGCCAGCAGCTTAGGCGGCCTACAAGAGACCCAGTACTTC
j_gene: TRBJ1-2; d_gene: .; v_gene: TRBV28; abundance: .; CDR3aa: CASSGSYGYTF; CDR3nt: TGTGCCAGCAGTGGCAGCTATGGCTACACCTTC
j_gene: TRBJ1-6; d_gene: .; v_gene: TRBV10-3; abundance: .; CDR3aa: CAIRWELNSPLHF; CDR3nt: TGTGCCATCAGGTGGGAGTTAAATTCACCCCTCCACTTT
j_gene: TRBJ2-5; d_gene: .; v_gene: TRBV6-5; abundance: .; CDR3aa: CASSTPGVGETQYF; CDR3nt: TGTGCCAGCAGCACACCTGGGGTGGGGGAGACCCAGTACTTC
j_gene: TRBJ1-4; d_gene: .; v_gene: TRBV27; abundance: .; CDR3aa: CASSPAPLGDEKLFF; CDR3nt: TGTGCCAGCAGTCCCGCACCACTGGGGGATGAAAAACTGTTTTTT
j_gene: TRBJ2-7; d_gene: .; v_gene: TRBV18; abundance: .; CDR3aa: CASSPRGVAYEQYF; CDR3nt: TGTGCCAGCTCACCACGGGGAGTAGCCTACGAGCAGTACTTC
j_gene: TRBJ2-7; d_gene: .; v_gene: TRBV5-4; abundance: .; CDR3aa: CASSSGTYSSDEQYF; CDR3nt: TGTGCCAGCAGTTCCGGGACTTACTCTTCCGACGAGCAGTACTTC
j_gene: TRBJ1-2; d_gene: .; v_gene: TRBV30; abundance: .; CDR3aa: CAWSWVWESYTF; CDR3nt: TGTGCCTGGAGTTGGGTTTGGGAAAGCTACACCTTC
j_gene: TRBJ2-2; d_gene: .; v_gene: TRBV2; abundance: .; CDR3aa: CASSMGRNTGELFF; CDR3nt: TGTGCCAGCAGTATGGGACGGAACACCGGGGAGCTGTTTTTT
j_gene: TRBJ2-1; d_gene: .; v_gene: TRBV24-1; abundance: .; CDR3aa: CATSEPQGSSYNEQFF; CDR3nt: TGTGCCACCAGTGAGCCTCAGGGGAGCTCCTACAATGAGCAGTTCTTC
j_gene: TRBJ2-1; d_gene: .; v_gene: TRBV28; abundance: .; CDR3aa: CATKIPGHGSYNEQFF; CDR3nt: TGTGCCACCAAAATACCGGGACACGGGTCCTACAATGAGCAGTTCTTC
j_gene: TRBJ2-5; d_gene: .; v_gene: TRBV30; abundance: .; CDR3aa: CACARDPRETQYF; CDR3nt: TGTGCCTGCGCCCGGGACCCACGGGAGACCCAGTACTTC
j_gene: TRBJ2-1; d_gene: TRBD1; v_gene: TRBV24-1; abundance: .; CDR3aa: CATSEYSGVRGTYNEQFF; CDR3nt: TGTGCCACCAGTGAATACTCCGGTGTCAGGGGGACCTACAATGAGCAGTTCTTC
j_gene: TRBJ2-1; d_gene: TRBD2; v_gene: TRBV9; abundance: .; CDR3aa: CASSVGTSGNEQFF; CDR3nt: TGTGCCAGCAGCGTAGGGACTAGCGGGAATGAGCAGTTCTTC
j_gene: TRBJ2-5; d_gene: TRBD1; v_gene: TRBV5-6; abundance: .; CDR3aa: CASSSWDSQETQYF; CDR3nt: TGTGCCAGCAGCTCATGGGACAGTCAAGAGACCCAGTACTTC
j_gene: TRBJ2-7; d_gene: .; v_gene: TRBV19; abundance: .; CDR3aa: CASSKRRAAYEQYF; CDR3nt: TGTGCCAGTAGTAAAAGGCGGGCGGCCTACGAGCAGTACTTC
j_gene: TRBJ1-2; d_gene: .; v_gene: TRBV19; abundance: .; CDR3aa: CASKGTFYRYTF; CDR3nt: TGTGCCAGTAAAGGGACATTTTATCGCTACACCTTC
j_gene: TRBJ1-5; d_gene: .; v_gene: TRBV21-1; abundance: .; CDR3aa: CASNPHPGGDIGQPQHF; CDR3nt: TGTGCCAGCAACCCCCACCCGGGAGGGGATATCGGTCAGCCCCAGCATTTT
j_gene: TRBJ1-1; d_gene: .; v_gene: TRBV29-1; abundance: .; CDR3aa: CSVWGHGNTEAFF; CDR3nt: TGCAGCGTCTGGGGACACGGGAACACTGAAGCTTTCTTT